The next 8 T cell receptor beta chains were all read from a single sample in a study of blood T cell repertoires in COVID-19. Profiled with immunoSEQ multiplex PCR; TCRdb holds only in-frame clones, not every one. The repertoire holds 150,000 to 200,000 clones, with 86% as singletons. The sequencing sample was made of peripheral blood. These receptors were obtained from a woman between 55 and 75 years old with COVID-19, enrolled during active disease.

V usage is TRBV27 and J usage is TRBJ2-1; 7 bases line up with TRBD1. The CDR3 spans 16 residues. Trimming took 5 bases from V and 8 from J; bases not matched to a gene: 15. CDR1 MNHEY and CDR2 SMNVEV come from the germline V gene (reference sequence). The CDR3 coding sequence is TGTGCCAGCAGTCCGTCGACAGGGATCCGGCGGGATGAGCAGTTCTTC. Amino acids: CASSPSTGIRRDEQFF.

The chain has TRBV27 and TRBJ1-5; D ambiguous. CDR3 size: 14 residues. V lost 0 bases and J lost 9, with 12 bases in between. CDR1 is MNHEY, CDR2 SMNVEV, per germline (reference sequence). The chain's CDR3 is CASSLSGVMRPQHF. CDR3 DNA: TGTGCCAGCAGTTTATCGGGCGTGATGCGGCCCCAGCATTTT.

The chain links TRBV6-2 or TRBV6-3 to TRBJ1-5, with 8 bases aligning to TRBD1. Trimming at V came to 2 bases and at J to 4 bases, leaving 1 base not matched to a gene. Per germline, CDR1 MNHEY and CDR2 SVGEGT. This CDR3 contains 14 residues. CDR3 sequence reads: CASSYQGANQPQHF. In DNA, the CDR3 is TGTGCCAGCAGTTACCAGGGGGCGAATCAGCCCCAGCATTTT.

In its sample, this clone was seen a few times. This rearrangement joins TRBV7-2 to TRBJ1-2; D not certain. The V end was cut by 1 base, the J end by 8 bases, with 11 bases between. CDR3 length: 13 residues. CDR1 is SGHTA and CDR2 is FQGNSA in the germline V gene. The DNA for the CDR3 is TGTGCCAGCAGCTTAGAGGCTACCGGGGGCTACACCTTC. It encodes CASSLEATGGYTF.

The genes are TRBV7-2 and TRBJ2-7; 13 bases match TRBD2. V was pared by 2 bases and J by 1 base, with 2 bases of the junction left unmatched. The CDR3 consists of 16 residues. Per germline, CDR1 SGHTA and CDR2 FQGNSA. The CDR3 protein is CASSLQLAGGSYEQYF. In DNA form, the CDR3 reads TGTGCCAGCAGCTTACAACTAGCGGGAGGGTCCTACGAGCAGTACTTC.

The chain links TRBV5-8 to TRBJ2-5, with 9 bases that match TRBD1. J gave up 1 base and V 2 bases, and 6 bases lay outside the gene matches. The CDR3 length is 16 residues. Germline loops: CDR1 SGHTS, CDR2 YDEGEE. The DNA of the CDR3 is TGTGCCAGCAGCTTAGGAATGGGACAGGGCCAAGAGACCCAGTACTTC. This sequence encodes CASSLGMGQGQETQYF.

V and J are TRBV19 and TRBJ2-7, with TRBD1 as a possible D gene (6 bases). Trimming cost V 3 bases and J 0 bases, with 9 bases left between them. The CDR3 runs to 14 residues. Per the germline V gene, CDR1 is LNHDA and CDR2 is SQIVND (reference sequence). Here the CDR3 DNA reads TGTGCCAGTAGTATTAAGGACAGCTCCTACGAGCAGTACTTC. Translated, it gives CASSIKDSSYEQYF.

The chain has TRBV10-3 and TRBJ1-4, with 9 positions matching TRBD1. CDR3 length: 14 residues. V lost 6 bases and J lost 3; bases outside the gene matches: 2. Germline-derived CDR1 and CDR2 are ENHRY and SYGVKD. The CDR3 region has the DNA TGTGCCATCAGGGGGACAGGGTCTAATGAAAAACTGTTTTTT. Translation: CAIRGTGSNEKLFF.